The 17 T cell receptor beta chains reported below all come from one sample, sequenced in a study of cytomegalovirus exposure and HLA in healthy donors. PCR was performed using 60 Vbeta and 13 Jbeta primers. TCRdb's copy holds only in-frame clones and misses some; the assay was immunoSEQ multiplex PCR. The sample has hundreds of thousands of clones; over 60% are singletons. Sequencing input: PBMCs. Source of these receptors: a man between 18 and 29 years old in good health and CMV-seronegative.

V is TRBV2 and J is TRBJ2-3; TRBD1 is a possible D gene (6 bases). Trimming took 2 bases from V and 2 from J, leaving 11 bases between them. Germline V lookup: CDR1 SNHLY, CDR2 FYNNEI. This CDR3 comprises 15 residues. CDR3 loop: CASSESLGATDTQYF. In DNA, the CDR3 is TGTGCCAGCAGTGAAAGTTTGGGGGCCACAGATACGCAGTATTTT.

The chain recombines TRBV6-5 with TRBJ2-7, with 8 bases matching TRBD1. Germline lookup yields CDR1 MNHEY and CDR2 SVGAGI. V shed 5 bases and J 0 bases; nucleotides not matched to a gene: 3. The CDR3 length is 14 residues. CDR3 in DNA: TGTGCCAGCAGTGGACAGGGCGGCTCCTACGAGCAGTACTTC. Encoded protein: CASSGQGGSYEQYF.

This sequence joins TRBV7-9 and TRBJ2-1; tentative D call: TRBD1 (6 bases). This CDR3 has 15 amino acids. The germline CDR1 and CDR2 sequences are SEHNR and FQNEAQ (reference sequence). V lost 4 bases, J lost 6 bases, and 16 bases lay in between. The CDR3: CASSSYVRGSNEQFF. CDR3 bases: TGTGCCAGCAGCTCATACGTCAGGGGAAGCAATGAGCAGTTCTTC.

A few counts support this clone. The V call is TRBV27, the J call TRBJ2-1; TRBD2 agrees at 15 bases. After removal of 3 bases from V and 8 bases from J, the junction contained 14 bases not matched to a gene. Germline CDR1 and CDR2: MNHEY and SMNVEV (reference sequence). The CDR3 runs 19 residues. As DNA, the CDR3 is TGTGCCAGCAGTTTGAACACACCGGGACTAGCGGGAGGTATCTATGAGCAGTTCTTC. As protein: CASSLNTPGLAGGIYEQFF.

The V and J genes are TRBV12-5 and TRBJ2-1; D uncertain. Germline V gene data show CDR1 as LGHNT and CDR2 as FRNRAP. This CDR3 spans 13 amino acids. V was trimmed by 7 bases and J by 3 bases, leaving 10 bases between them. DNA for the CDR3: TGTGCTAGTGCGATCGCCAGCTACAATGAGCAGTTCTTC. This sequence encodes CASAIASYNEQFF.

The V and J genes are TRBV9 and TRBJ2-5; weak D call: TRBD2 (5 bases). Germline V gene sequence: CDR1 SGDLS, CDR2 YYNGEE. The CDR3 spans 14 residues. The V end was cut by 0 bases, the J end by 3 bases, with 9 bases between. The CDR3 DNA reads TGTGCCAGCAGCGTAGGTCCAGCGGAAGAGACCCAGTACTTC. It translates to CASSVGPAEETQYF. The full variable domain, completed using reference TRBV9 and TRBJ2-5, is DSGVTQTPKHLITATGQRVTLRCSPRSGDLSVYWYQQSLDQGLQFLIQYYNGEERAKGNILERFSAQQFPDLHSELNLSSLELGDSALYFCASSVGPAEETQYFGPGTRLLVL.

V and J are TRBV5-6 and TRBJ2-7; 7 bases line up with TRBD1. Germline CDR1 reads SGHDT; CDR2 reads YYEEEE. This CDR3 contains 15 residues. The trim removed 1 base at V and 3 bases at J, leaving 7 bases unmatched. CDR3 DNA sequence: TGTGCCAGCAGCTTGTCCGGAACAGGGGACTACGAGCAGTACTTC. It is translated as CASSLSGTGDYEQYF.

This clone was picked up many times. The chain combines TRBV6-5 with TRBJ1-2, with a tentative D call TRBD1 (6 bases). Trimming left V 2 bases short and J 8 bases short, with 18 bases between. The germline CDR1 and CDR2 sequences are MNHEY and SVGAGI. The CDR3 has 15 residues. For the CDR3, the DNA is TGTGCCAGCAGTTACACCGGGACACTGGATGGGGGCTACACCTTC. Encoded protein: CASSYTGTLDGGYTF.

V gene TRBV15 combines with J gene TRBJ1-1, with 8 bases identical to TRBD1. CDR1 is LNHNV and CDR2 is YYDKDF in the germline V gene (reference sequence). The ends lost 3 bases at V and 9 bases at J; junction bases unmatched: 18. CDR3 length: 17 amino acids. The CDR3 loop reads CATSRGTGFISHIQAFF. CDR3 in DNA: TGTGCCACCAGCAGGGGGACAGGTTTTATCTCGCACATACAAGCTTTCTTT.

The chain combines TRBV30 with TRBJ1-5; tentatively, D is TRBD1 (5 bases). Trimming cost V 2 bases and J 1 base, with 9 bases left between them. CDR1 is GTSNPN and CDR2 is SVGIG in the germline V gene (reference sequence). This CDR3 is 14 amino acids long. CDR3 nucleotides: TGTGCCTGGAGTCTGGGGGGGAGCAATCAGCCCCAGCATTTT. Encoded protein: CAWSLGGSNQPQHF.

The chain links TRBV6-6 to TRBJ2-7, with D perhaps TRBD1 (6 bases). The CDR3 covers 16 residues. Trimming took off 4 bases at V and 6 bases at J, with 22 bases between the two ends. CDR1 MNHNY and CDR2 SVGAGI come from the germline V gene (reference sequence). The CDR3 spells CASSSKIQGPTGEQYF. The CDR3, as DNA: TGTGCCAGCAGTTCCAAAATACAGGGCCCAACGGGCGAGCAGTACTTC.

For this clone: A junction boundary mismatches the germline segment, possibly from a read error. The rearrangement joins TRBV5-1 to TRBJ2-3; D is perhaps TRBD2 (6 bases). CDR1 and CDR2 (germline): SGHRS, YFSETQ. The CDR3 extends over 15 amino acids. The CDR3 DNA is TGCGTCAGCGGGTTTGGGCAGTCGGCACGAGATACGCAGTATTTT. Translation gives CVSGFGQSARDTQYF.

This sequence joins TRBV19 and TRBJ2-7, with 9 nucleotides matching TRBD1. Germline assignment: CDR1 LNHDA and CDR2 SQIVND (reference sequence). With 5 bases clipped from V and 4 bases from J, the junction kept 6 bases outside the gene matches. This CDR3 is built from 14 residues. In DNA form, the CDR3 reads TGTGCCAGTAGTCCCGGGACAGGGTCTTACGAGCAGTACTTC. It yields the protein CASSPGTGSYEQYF.

In DNA form, the CDR3 reads TGTGCCAGCAGTTTAGGCACAGATTATGGCTACACCTTC. This gives the protein CASSLGTDYGYTF. The chain joins TRBV27 to TRBJ1-2; no clear D gene. This CDR3 contains 13 residues. Germline CDR1 MNHEY, CDR2 SMNVEV (reference sequence). Trimming removed 2 bases from V and 5 bases from J, with 9 bases in between.

The chain links TRBV7-2 to TRBJ2-3; 9 bases agree with TRBD2. The CDR3 runs 15 residues. After removal of 6 bases from V and 0 bases from J, the junction contained 4 bases not matched to a gene. The V gene's germline CDR1 is SGHTA and CDR2 FQGNSA. This CDR3 is CASRRLAESTDTQYF. Written as DNA, the CDR3 is TGTGCCAGCAGACGACTAGCGGAAAGCACAGATACGCAGTATTTT.

The chain recombines TRBV6-6 with TRBJ1-4; possibly TRBD1 for D (5 bases). The germline CDR1 and CDR2 sequences are MNHNY and SVGAGI (reference sequence). V was shortened by 6 bases and J by 4 bases, with 15 bases between the two germline ends. CDR3 length equals 15 residues. This chain's CDR3 is CASSATRQYNEKLFF. As DNA, the CDR3 is TGTGCCAGCAGCGCCACACGACAGTATAATGAAAAACTGTTTTTT.

This clone was recorded once. The chain carries TRBV7-9 and TRBJ2-7; 9 nucleotides agree with TRBD2. The CDR3 has 15 residues. Germline V lookup: CDR1 SEHNR, CDR2 FQNEAQ (reference sequence). The V segment lost 5 bases and the J segment 0 bases; nucleotides outside the gene matches: 5. CDR3 in DNA: TGTGCCAGCAGCCCTAGCGGGACAATCTCCTACGAGCAGTACTTC. This gives the protein CASSPSGTISYEQYF.